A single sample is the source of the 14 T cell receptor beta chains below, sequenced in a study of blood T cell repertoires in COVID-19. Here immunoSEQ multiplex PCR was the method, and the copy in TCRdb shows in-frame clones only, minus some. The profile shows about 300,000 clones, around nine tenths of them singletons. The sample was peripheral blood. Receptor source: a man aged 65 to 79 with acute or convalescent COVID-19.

The CDR3: CASSLRSGGRSNQPQHF. For the CDR3, the DNA is TGTGCCAGCAGCTTGCGGTCAGGGGGCAGAAGCAATCAGCCCCAGCATTTT. V usage is TRBV5-5 and J usage is TRBJ1-5; 8 bases match TRBD1. Looked up from germline, CDR1 is SGHKS and CDR2 is YYEKEE (reference sequence). Losses at the gene ends were 1 base for V and 1 base for J; bases not matched to a gene: 7. The CDR3 is 17 residues long.

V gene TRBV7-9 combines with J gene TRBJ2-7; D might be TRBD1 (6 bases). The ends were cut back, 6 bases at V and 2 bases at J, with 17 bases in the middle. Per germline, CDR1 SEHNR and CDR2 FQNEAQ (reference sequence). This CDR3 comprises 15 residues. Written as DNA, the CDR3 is TGTGCCAGCAGTTACGACAGGTACCGTGCCTACGAGCAGTACTTC. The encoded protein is CASSYDRYRAYEQYF.

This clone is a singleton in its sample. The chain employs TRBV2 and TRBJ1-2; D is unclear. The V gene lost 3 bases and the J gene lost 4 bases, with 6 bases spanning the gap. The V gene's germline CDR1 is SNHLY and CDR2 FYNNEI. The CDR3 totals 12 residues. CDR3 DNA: TGTGCCAGCAGTGAGACATCCTATGGCTACACCTTC. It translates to CASSETSYGYTF. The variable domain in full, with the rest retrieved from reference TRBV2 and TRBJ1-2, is EPEVTQTPSHQVTQMGQEVILRCVPISNHLYFYWYRQILGQKVEFLVSFYNNEISEKSEIFDDQFSVERPDGSNFTLKIRSTKLEDSAMYFCASSETSYGYTFGSGTRLTVV.

The CDR3 reads CASSFGGKGGYTF. The CDR3 DNA follows: TGTGCCAGCAGCTTTGGGGGGAAGGGTGGCTACACCTTC. The chain employs TRBV7-3 and TRBJ1-2; D is possibly TRBD1 (5 bases). This CDR3 comprises 13 residues. Germline V gene lookup returns CDR1 SGHTA and CDR2 FQGTGA. Trimming shortened V by 3 bases and J by 7 bases, and 12 bases separated the two germline ends.

The CDR3 reads CASSQGFSVNTEAFF. Here the CDR3 DNA reads TGTGCCAGCAGCCAAGGATTTTCGGTGAACACTGAAGCTTTCTTT. V gene TRBV3-1 (or the pseudogene TRBV3-2) combines with J gene TRBJ1-1; D gene uncertain. Trimming took off 1 base at V and 0 bases at J, with 9 bases between the two ends. The length of the CDR3 is 15 residues. Per germline, CDR1 LGHDT and CDR2 YNNKEL (reference sequence).

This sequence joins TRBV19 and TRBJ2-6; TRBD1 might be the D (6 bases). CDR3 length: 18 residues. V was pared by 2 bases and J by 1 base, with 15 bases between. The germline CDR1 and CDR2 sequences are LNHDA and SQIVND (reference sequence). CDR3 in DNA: TGTGCCAGTAGTATATCTACAGGGACCGTTTCTGGGGCCAACGTCCTGACTTTC. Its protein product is CASSISTGTVSGANVLTF.

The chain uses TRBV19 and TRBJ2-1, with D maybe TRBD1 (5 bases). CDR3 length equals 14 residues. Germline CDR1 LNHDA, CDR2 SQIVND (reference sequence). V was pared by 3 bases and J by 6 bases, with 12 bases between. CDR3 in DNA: TGTGCCAGTAGTATGAGCAGGGCGAGCAATGAGCAGTTCTTC. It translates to CASSMSRASNEQFF.

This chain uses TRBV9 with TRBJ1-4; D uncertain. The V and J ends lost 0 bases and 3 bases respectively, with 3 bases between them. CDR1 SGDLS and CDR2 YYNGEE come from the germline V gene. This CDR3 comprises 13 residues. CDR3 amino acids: CASSVAPNEKLFF. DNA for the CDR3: TGTGCCAGCAGCGTAGCTCCTAATGAAAAACTGTTTTTT.

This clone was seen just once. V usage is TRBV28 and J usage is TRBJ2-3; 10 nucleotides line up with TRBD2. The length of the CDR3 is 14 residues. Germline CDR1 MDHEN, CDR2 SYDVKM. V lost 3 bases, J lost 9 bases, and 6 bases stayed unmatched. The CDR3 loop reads CASSLSGGAGTQYF. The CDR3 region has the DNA TGTGCCAGCAGTTTGAGCGGGGGGGCCGGAACGCAGTATTTT.

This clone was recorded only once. CDR3 sequence: CASSVEQGSQHF. Here the CDR3 DNA reads TGTGCCAGTAGTGTCGAACAGGGGTCCCAGCATTTT. The V call is TRBV19, the J call TRBJ1-5; TRBD1 aligns across 7 bases. J lost 11 bases, V lost 5 bases, and 6 bases had no gene match. Germline CDR1 and CDR2: LNHDA and SQIVND (reference sequence). There are 12 residues in the CDR3.

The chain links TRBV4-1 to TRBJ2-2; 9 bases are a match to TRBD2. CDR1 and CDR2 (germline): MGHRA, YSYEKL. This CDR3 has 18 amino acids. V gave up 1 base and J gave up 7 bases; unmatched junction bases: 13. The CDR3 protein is CASSQAPLQRGVVGELFF. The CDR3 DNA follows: TGCGCCAGCAGCCAAGCCCCCCTCCAGCGGGGGGTCGTCGGGGAGCTGTTTTTT.

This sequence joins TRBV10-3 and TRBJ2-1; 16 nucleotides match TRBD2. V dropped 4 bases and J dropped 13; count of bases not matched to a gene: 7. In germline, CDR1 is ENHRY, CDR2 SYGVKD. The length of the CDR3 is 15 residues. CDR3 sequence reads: CAISGPGLAGGHQFF. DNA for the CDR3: TGTGCCATCAGTGGGCCGGGACTAGCGGGGGGGCACCAGTTCTTC.

In nucleotides, the CDR3 is TGTGCCAGCTCACCGGAAGGACTAGCGGGAGTCTACTTC. Its protein is CASSPEGLAGVYF. The chain carries TRBV18 and TRBJ2-7; 13 bases map to TRBD2. The CDR3 consists of 13 residues. V shed 3 bases and J 13 bases; nucleotides not matched to a gene: 6. In germline, CDR1 is KGHSH, CDR2 LQKENI.

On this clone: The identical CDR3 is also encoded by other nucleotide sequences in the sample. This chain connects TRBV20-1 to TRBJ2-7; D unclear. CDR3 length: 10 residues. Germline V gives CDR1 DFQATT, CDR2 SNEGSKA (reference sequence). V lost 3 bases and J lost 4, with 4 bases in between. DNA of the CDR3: TGCAGTGCTAGGTTATACGAGCAGTACTTC. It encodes CSARLYEQYF.